These T cell receptor beta chains were read from a single sample in a study of T cells in Graves' hyperthyroidism and ophthalmopathy. In TCRdb, the multiplex PCR reads were re-called with MiXCR into one record per CDR3 protein. The data hold some 570,000 distinct CDR3 sequences, with 15% to 20% observed a single time. Material for sequencing was blood. The receptors shown here come from a woman younger than 30 with Graves' ophthalmopathy. CDR3s include the opening cysteine and the closing phenylalanine or tryptophan. The order of the fields is D gene, J gene, clone size, V gene, CDR3 protein, CDR3 DNA. The D gene is left open where the match is weak. Size values are once, few and many counts, or a class for expanded clones, and some rows have none.

d_call: TRBD1
j_call: TRBJ2-3
clone_size: -
v_call: TRBV9
cdr3_aa: CASSATGFSTDTQYF
cdr3_nt: TGTGCCAGCAGCGCGACAGGGTTTAGCACAGATACGCAGTATTTT

d_call: -
j_call: TRBJ2-7
clone_size: many
v_call: TRBV28
cdr3_aa: CASTLAGTPSYEQYF
cdr3_nt: TGTGCCAGCACCTTGGCCGGGACCCCTTCCTACGAGCAGTACTTC

d_call: TRBD2
j_call: TRBJ2-1
clone_size: -
v_call: TRBV12-3/TRBV12-4
cdr3_aa: CASSSGTSGRYEQFF
cdr3_nt: TGTGCCAGCAGTTCCGGGACTAGCGGGAGGTACGAGCAGTTCTTC

d_call: TRBD2
j_call: TRBJ2-3
clone_size: many
v_call: TRBV7-3
cdr3_aa: CASSPGGRGTDTQYF
cdr3_nt: TGTGCCAGCAGCCCCGGCGGGAGGGGGACAGATACGCAGTATTTT

d_call: TRBD1
j_call: TRBJ2-1
clone_size: few
v_call: TRBV15
cdr3_aa: CATSRDFGQGYNEQFF
cdr3_nt: TGTGCCACCAGCAGAGATTTTGGACAGGGGTACAATGAGCAGTTCTTC

d_call: -
j_call: TRBJ2-1
clone_size: many
v_call: TRBV28
cdr3_aa: CASSLILTGSYNEQFF
cdr3_nt: TGTGCCAGCAGTTTAATACTCACCGGATCCTACAATGAGCAGTTCTTC

d_call: -
j_call: TRBJ2-3
clone_size: few
v_call: TRBV5-1
cdr3_aa: CASSWGGNTDTQYF
cdr3_nt: TGCGCCAGCAGCTGGGGCGGAAACACAGATACGCAGTATTTT

d_call: -
j_call: TRBJ1-4
clone_size: many
v_call: TRBV16
cdr3_aa: CASSRGSDTNEKLFF
cdr3_nt: TGTGCCAGCAGCCGAGGATCGGACACGAATGAAAAACTGTTTTTT

d_call: TRBD1
j_call: TRBJ2-6
clone_size: many
v_call: TRBV7-8
cdr3_aa: CASSPAGQGFVSGANVLTF
cdr3_nt: TGTGCCAGCAGCCCAGCGGGACAGGGTTTTGTCTCTGGGGCCAACGTCCTGACTTTC

d_call: -
j_call: TRBJ1-1
clone_size: many
v_call: TRBV12-3/TRBV12-4
cdr3_aa: CASSTSTAPEAFF
cdr3_nt: -

d_call: -
j_call: TRBJ1-1
clone_size: many
v_call: TRBV30
cdr3_aa: CAWKRGDTEAFF
cdr3_nt: TGTGCCTGGAAGAGGGGGGACACTGAAGCTTTCTTT

d_call: TRBD1
j_call: TRBJ1-1
clone_size: once
v_call: TRBV20-1
cdr3_aa: CSASGQGAWTEAFF
cdr3_nt: TGCAGTGCTAGTGGACAGGGGGCATGGACTGAAGCTTTCTTT

d_call: TRBD1
j_call: TRBJ1-4
clone_size: few
v_call: TRBV20-1
cdr3_aa: CSARRTGIATNEKLFF
cdr3_nt: TGCAGTGCTAGACGGACAGGGATTGCAACTAATGAAAAACTGTTTTTT

d_call: -
j_call: TRBJ1-2
clone_size: many
v_call: TRBV7-2
cdr3_aa: CASSSPTVNYGYTF
cdr3_nt: TGTGCCAGCAGCTCACCGACGGTGAACTATGGCTACACCTTC

d_call: TRBD1
j_call: TRBJ1-5
clone_size: -
v_call: TRBV12-3/TRBV12-4
cdr3_aa: CASRRTGGQPQHF
cdr3_nt: TGTGCCAGCAGACGGACAGGGGGCCAGCCCCAGCATTTT

d_call: TRBD1
j_call: TRBJ2-2
clone_size: -
v_call: TRBV20-1
cdr3_aa: CSAREGETGATGELFF
cdr3_nt: TGCAGTGCTAGAGAAGGCGAGACAGGGGCCACCGGGGAGCTGTTTTTT

d_call: -
j_call: TRBJ2-2
clone_size: -
v_call: TRBV20-1
cdr3_aa: CSARSPGNTGELFF
cdr3_nt: TGCAGTGCTAGGAGTCCGGGGAACACCGGGGAGCTGTTTTTT

d_call: -
j_call: TRBJ1-6
clone_size: many
v_call: TRBV7-2
cdr3_aa: CASSSGVGLPNSPLHF
cdr3_nt: TGTGCCAGCAGCTCGGGGGTAGGGTTACCTAATTCACCCCTCCACTTT

d_call: -
j_call: TRBJ1-2
clone_size: -
v_call: TRBV7-2
cdr3_aa: CASSLARTYYGYTF
cdr3_nt: TGTGCCAGCAGCTTAGCGCGGACCTACTATGGCTACACCTTC

d_call: -
j_call: TRBJ2-2
clone_size: once
v_call: TRBV4-1
cdr3_aa: CASSALITGELFF
cdr3_nt: TGCGCCAGCAGCGCCCTGATCACCGGGGAGCTGTTTTTT

d_call: TRBD2
j_call: TRBJ2-1
clone_size: many
v_call: TRBV18
cdr3_aa: CASSPLTSHNEQFF
cdr3_nt: TGTGCCAGCTCACCATTGACTAGCCACAATGAGCAGTTCTTC

d_call: -
j_call: TRBJ1-1
clone_size: many
v_call: TRBV12-3/TRBV12-4
cdr3_aa: CASSLGGGGRRAFF
cdr3_nt: TGTGCCAGCAGCCTGGGGGGGGGCGGGCGACGAGCTTTCTTT

d_call: -
j_call: TRBJ1-1
clone_size: many
v_call: TRBV30
cdr3_aa: CAWRVRETTEAFF
cdr3_nt: TGTGCCTGGAGGGTCCGGGAGACCACTGAAGCTTTCTTT